This T cell receptor (beta chain) was sequenced during a study of blood T cells in healthy people across ages. From germline, CDR1 is DFQATT and CDR2 SNEGSKA (reference sequence). The CDR3 is 14 residues long. V lost 6 bases to trimming and J lost 2 bases, with 14 bases between them. A second roughly 6 to 11 cycle PCR used barcoded and J-beta primers. MiXCR, run by TCRdb on the 5' RACE reads, gives a single entry per CDR3 protein. Of approximately 1,000,000 distinct CDR3 sequences listed, around two fifths are singletons. This clonotype has just a few counts. This sequence originates from a man younger than 30 in good health. Sequenced: blood. The rearrangement joins TRBV20-1 to TRBJ1-5; possibly TRBD1 for D (5 bases). The CDR3 nucleotides read TGCAGTGCCCTGCCTGTGGGGGGCAATCAGCCCCAGCATTTT. Translating it yields CSALPVGGNQPQHF.